This T cell receptor (beta chain) was recovered during a study of T-cell reconstitution after alpha-beta-depleted transplantation in children. Regarding the study as a whole: TCRbeta diversity was high at day 60 in some patients (a result of surviving recipient T cells and thymic progenitors). A year post-transplant, T-cell counts and diversity derived mostly from newly produced T cells. Approximately two months post-transplant, alpha-beta T cells reportedly originated from several hundred expanded graft clones.

Germline values: CDR1 SGHAT, CDR2 FQNNGV. V shed 3 bases and J 3 bases; nucleotides not matched to a gene: 6. The CDR3 has 15 residues. There are many counts of this clonotype. The antigen is not known. Unique molecular identifiers were used to barcode this TCRbeta library. TCRdb passed the PCR reads through MiXCR, listing each CDR3 protein once. The repertoire holds about 97,000 distinct CDR3 sequences, with roughly 7.2% as singletons. The chain recombines TRBV11-2 with TRBJ2-3; 7 bases match TRBD2. Here the sequenced sample was PBMCs, taken before TCRalphabeta/CD19-depleted stem cell transplant. The receptor was isolated from a boy under 10 years old with acute lymphoblastic leukemia, due to receive a stem cell transplant. The CDR3, as DNA: TGTGCCAGCAGCTTTACCGGGACTAATACAGATACGCAGTATTTT. It yields the protein CASSFTGTNTDTQYF.